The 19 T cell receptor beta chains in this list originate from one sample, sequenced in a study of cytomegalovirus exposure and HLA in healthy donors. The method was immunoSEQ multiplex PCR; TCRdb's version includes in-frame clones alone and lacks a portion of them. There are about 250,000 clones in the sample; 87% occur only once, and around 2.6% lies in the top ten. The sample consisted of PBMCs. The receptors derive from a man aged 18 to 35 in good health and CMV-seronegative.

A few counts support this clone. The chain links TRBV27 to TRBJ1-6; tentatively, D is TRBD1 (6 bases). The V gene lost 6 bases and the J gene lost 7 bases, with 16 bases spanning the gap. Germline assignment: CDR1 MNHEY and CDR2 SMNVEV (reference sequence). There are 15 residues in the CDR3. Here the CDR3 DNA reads TGTGCCAGCAGCCTGTCGGACAGCCTCAATTCACCCCTCCACTTT. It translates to CASSLSDSLNSPLHF.

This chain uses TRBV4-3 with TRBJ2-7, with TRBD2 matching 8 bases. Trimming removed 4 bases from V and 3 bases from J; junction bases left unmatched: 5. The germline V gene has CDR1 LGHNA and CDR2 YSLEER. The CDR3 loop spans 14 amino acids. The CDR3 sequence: CASSPKGTSYEQYF. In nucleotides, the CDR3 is TGCGCCAGCAGCCCGAAAGGGACTAGCTACGAGCAGTACTTC.

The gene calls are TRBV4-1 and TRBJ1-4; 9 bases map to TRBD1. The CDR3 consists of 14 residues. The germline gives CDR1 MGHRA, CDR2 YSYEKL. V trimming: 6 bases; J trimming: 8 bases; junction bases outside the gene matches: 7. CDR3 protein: CASSPTGGGEKLFF. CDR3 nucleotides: TGCGCCAGCAGTCCCACAGGGGGCGGAGAAAAACTGTTTTTT.

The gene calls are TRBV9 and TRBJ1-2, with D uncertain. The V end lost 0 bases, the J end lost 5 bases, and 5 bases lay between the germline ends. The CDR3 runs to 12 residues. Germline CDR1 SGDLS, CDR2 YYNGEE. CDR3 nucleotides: TGTGCCAGCAGCGTAGGGGAGTATGGCTACACCTTC. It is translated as CASSVGEYGYTF.

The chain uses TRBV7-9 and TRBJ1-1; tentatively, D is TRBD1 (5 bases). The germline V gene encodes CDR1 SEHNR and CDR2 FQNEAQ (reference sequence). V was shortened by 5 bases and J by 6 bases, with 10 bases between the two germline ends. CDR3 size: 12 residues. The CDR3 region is CASSLGQPEAFF. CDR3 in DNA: TGTGCCAGCAGCCTGGGGCAGCCTGAAGCTTTCTTT.

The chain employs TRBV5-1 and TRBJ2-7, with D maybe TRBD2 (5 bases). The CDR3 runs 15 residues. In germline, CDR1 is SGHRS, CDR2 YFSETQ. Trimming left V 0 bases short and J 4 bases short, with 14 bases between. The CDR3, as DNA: TGCGCCAGCAGCTTGGAGGCCTCCGGGAAATACGAGCAGTACTTC. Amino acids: CASSLEASGKYEQYF. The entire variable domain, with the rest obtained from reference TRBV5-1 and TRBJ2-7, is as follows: KAGVTQTPRYLIKTRGQQVTLSCSPISGHRSVSWYQQTPGQGLQFLFEYFSETQRNKGNFPGRFSGRQFSNSRSEMNVSTLELGDSALYLCASSLEASGKYEQYFGPGTRLTVT.

Here the CDR3 DNA reads TGTGCCAGCAGTCTTGGGACAGGGGGCCCCTACACCTTC. It codes for CASSLGTGGPYTF. This chain uses TRBV5-6 with TRBJ1-2, with TRBD1 matching over 12 bases. J lost 10 bases, V lost 5 bases, and 6 bases had no gene match. CDR3 size: 13 residues. The germline CDR1 and CDR2 sequences are SGHDT and YYEEEE.

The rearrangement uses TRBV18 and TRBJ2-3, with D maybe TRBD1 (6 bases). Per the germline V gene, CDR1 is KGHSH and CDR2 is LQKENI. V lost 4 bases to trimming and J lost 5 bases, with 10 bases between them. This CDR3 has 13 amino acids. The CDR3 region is CASSRGQKDTQYF. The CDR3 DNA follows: TGTGCCAGCTCACGGGGGCAGAAAGATACGCAGTATTTT.

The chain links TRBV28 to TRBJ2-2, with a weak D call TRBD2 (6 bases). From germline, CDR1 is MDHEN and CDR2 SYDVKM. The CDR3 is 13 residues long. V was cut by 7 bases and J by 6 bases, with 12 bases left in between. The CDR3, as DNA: TGTGCCAGCATCCCCTGGGGGGCCGGGGAGCTGTTTTTT. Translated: CASIPWGAGELFF. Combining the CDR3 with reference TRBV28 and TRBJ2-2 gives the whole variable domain DVKVTQSSRYLVKRTGEKVFLECVQDMDHENMFWYRQDPGLGLRLIYFSYDVKMKEKGDIPEGYSVSREKKERFSLILESASTNQTSMYLCASIPWGAGELFFGEGSRLTVL.

The CDR3 coding sequence is TGCGCCAGCAGTCTATTCACCGGGGAGCTGTTTTTT. Translating gives CASSLFTGELFF. The chain is built from TRBV23-1 and TRBJ2-2; no clear D. TRBV23-1 falls under the ORF class, with uncertain function. The CDR3 has 12 amino acids. Trimming pared 4 bases from V and 4 bases from J, leaving 4 bases between.

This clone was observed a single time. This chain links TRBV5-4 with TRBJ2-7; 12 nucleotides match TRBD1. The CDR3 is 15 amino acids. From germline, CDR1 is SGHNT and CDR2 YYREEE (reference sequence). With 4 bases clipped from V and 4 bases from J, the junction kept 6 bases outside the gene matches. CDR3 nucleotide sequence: TGTGCCAGCAGCGACCGGGACAGGGGGCGATACGAGCAGTACTTC. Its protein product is CASSDRDRGRYEQYF. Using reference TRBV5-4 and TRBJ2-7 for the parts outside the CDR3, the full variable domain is ETGVTQSPTHLIKTRGQQVTLRCSSQSGHNTVSWYQQALGQGPQFIFQYYREEENGRGNFPPRFSGLQFPNYSSELNVNALELDDSALYLCASSDRDRGRYEQYFGPGTRLTVT.

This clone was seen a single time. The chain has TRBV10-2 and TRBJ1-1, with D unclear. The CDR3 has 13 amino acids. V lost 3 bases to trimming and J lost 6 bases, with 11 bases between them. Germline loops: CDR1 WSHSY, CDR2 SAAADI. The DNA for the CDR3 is TGCGCCAGCAGTGAAACGGGTTTCGCTGAAGCTTTCTTT. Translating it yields CASSETGFAEAFF.

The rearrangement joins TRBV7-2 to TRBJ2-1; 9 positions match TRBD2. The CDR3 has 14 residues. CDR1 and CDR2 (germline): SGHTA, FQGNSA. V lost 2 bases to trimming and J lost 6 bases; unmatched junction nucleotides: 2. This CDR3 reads CASSLLAGTNEQFF. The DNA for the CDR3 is TGTGCCAGCAGCTTACTAGCGGGAACCAATGAGCAGTTCTTC. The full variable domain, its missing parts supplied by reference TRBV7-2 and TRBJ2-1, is GAGVSQSPSNKVTEKGKDVELRCDPISGHTALYWYRQSLGQGLEFLIYFQGNSAPDKSGLPSDRFSAERTGGSVSTLTIQRTQQEDSAVYLCASSLLAGTNEQFFGPGTRLTVL.

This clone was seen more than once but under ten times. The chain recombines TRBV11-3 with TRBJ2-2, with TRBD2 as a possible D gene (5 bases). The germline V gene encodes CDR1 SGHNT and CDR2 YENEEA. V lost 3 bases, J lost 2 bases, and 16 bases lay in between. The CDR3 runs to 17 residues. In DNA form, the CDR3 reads TGTGCCAGCAGCTTTGATTCTCGGCTAGCCAACACCGGGGAGCTGTTTTTT. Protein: CASSFDSRLANTGELFF.

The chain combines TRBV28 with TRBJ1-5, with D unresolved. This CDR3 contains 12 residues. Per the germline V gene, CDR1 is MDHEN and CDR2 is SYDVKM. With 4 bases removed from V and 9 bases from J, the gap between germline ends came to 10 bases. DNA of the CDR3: TGTGCCAGCAGTTCAGCGGAAAGGCCCCAGCATTTT. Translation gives CASSSAERPQHF.

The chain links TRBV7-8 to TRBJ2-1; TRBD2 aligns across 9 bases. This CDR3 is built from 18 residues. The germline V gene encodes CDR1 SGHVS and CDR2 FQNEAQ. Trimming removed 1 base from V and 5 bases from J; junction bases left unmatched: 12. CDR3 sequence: CASSLGVEGGRANNEQFF. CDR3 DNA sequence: TGTGCCAGCAGCTTAGGGGTTGAGGGCGGGAGGGCGAACAATGAGCAGTTCTTC.

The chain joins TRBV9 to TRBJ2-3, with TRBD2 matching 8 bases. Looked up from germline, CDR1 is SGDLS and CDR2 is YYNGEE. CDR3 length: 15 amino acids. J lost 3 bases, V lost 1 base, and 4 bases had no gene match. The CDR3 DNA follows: TGTGCCAGCAGCGTACAGGGACTAGGGACAGATACGCAGTATTTT. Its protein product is CASSVQGLGTDTQYF.

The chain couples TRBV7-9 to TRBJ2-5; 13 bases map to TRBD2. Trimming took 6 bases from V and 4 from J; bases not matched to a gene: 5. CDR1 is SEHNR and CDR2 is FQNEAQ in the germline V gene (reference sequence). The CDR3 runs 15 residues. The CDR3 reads CASRKGLAGRETQYF. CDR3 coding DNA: TGTGCCAGCAGGAAGGGACTAGCGGGACGAGAGACCCAGTACTTC.

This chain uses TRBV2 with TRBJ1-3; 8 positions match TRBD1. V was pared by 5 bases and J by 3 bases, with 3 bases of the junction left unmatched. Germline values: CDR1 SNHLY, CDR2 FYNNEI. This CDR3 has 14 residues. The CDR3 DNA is TGTGCCAGCAGTCAGGGGGCCGGTGGAAACACCATATATTTT. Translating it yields CASSQGAGGNTIYF.